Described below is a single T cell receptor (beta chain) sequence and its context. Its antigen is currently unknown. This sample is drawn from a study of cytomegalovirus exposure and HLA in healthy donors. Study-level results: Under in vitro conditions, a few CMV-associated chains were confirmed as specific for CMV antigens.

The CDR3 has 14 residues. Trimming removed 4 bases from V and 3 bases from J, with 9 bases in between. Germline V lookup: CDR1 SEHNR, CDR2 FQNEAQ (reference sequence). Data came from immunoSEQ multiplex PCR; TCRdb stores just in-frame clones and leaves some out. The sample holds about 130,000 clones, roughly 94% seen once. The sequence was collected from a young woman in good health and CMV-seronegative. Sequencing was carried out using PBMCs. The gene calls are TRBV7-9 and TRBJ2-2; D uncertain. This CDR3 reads CASSSPPDTGELFF. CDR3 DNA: TGTGCCAGCAGCTCCCCCCCTGACACCGGGGAGCTGTTTTTT.